A single sample is the source of the 21 T cell receptor beta chains below, sequenced in a study of T cell responses to AZD1222 COVID-19 vaccine. Profiling relied on immunoSEQ multiplex PCR, and the TCRdb table lists in-frame clones only, not all of them. The sample holds 80,000 to 100,000 clones; 80% to 90% are singletons and the top ten take around 3.6%. The specimen comprised peripheral blood, sampled 28 days after the second AZD1222 dose. The receptors originated from an adult who received the AZD1222 COVID-19 vaccine.

V gene TRBV28 combines with J gene TRBJ1-1, with 9 bases identical to TRBD1. The trim removed 8 bases at V and 0 bases at J, leaving 10 bases unmatched. The CDR3 extends over 16 amino acids. The germline V gene has CDR1 MDHEN and CDR2 SYDVKM. DNA of the CDR3: TGTGCCAGCCCTAAAACAGGGGGCCCTATGAACACTGAAGCTTTCTTT. Translating gives CASPKTGGPMNTEAFF.

The J gene is TRBJ1-2, the V gene TRBV20-1; TRBD1 might be the D (5 bases). Germline values: CDR1 DFQATT, CDR2 SNEGSKA (reference sequence). CDR3 size: 11 residues. Trimming pared 3 bases from V and 7 bases from J, leaving 9 bases between. CDR3 region: CSASRASGYTF. Written as DNA, the CDR3 is TGCAGTGCTAGCAGGGCCAGTGGCTACACCTTC.

J is TRBJ2-5 and V is TRBV5-1; D is unresolved. The ends were cut back, 0 bases at V and 1 base at J, with 7 bases in the middle. CDR1 and CDR2 from the germline V gene are SGHRS and YFSETQ. This CDR3 is built from 14 residues. The CDR3: CASSLGQAQETQYF. The CDR3 DNA sequence: TGCGCCAGCAGCTTGGGACAAGCCCAAGAGACCCAGTACTTC.

The rearrangement joins TRBV6-5 to TRBJ1-1; 8 positions match TRBD1. Per germline, CDR1 MNHEY and CDR2 SVGAGI. With V trimmed by 4 bases and J by 5 bases, 9 bases remained unmatched. CDR3 size: 15 residues. CDR3 loop: CASSLPGGGKTEAFF. The CDR3, as DNA: TGTGCCAGCAGTTTACCAGGGGGCGGGAAGACTGAAGCTTTCTTT.

The J gene is TRBJ1-1, the V gene TRBV7-2; a possible D gene is TRBD1 (5 bases). V lost 3 bases to trimming and J lost 4 bases, with 15 bases between them. Germline CDR1 reads SGHTA; CDR2 reads FQGNSA. The CDR3 is 15 residues long. CDR3 DNA sequence: TGTGCCAGCAGCTTTCGAACTGGGGGTGGCACTGAAGCTTTCTTT. Translation: CASSFRTGGGTEAFF.

The chain links TRBV5-1 to TRBJ1-1, with 7 bases aligning to TRBD1. The CDR3 has 14 amino acids. CDR1 and CDR2 from the germline V gene are SGHRS and YFSETQ. V was pared by 1 base and J by 5 bases, with 5 bases of the junction left unmatched. Here the CDR3 reads CASSLQGGGTEAFF. The CDR3 DNA follows: TGCGCCAGCAGCTTGCAAGGGGGCGGGACTGAAGCTTTCTTT. Together with reference TRBV5-1 and TRBJ1-1, the CDR3 gives the full variable domain: KAGVTQTPRYLIKTRGQQVTLSCSPISGHRSVSWYQQTPGQGLQFLFEYFSETQRNKGNFPGRFSGRQFSNSRSEMNVSTLELGDSALYLCASSLQGGGTEAFFGQGTRLTVV.

The rearrangement joins TRBV6-5 to TRBJ2-7; D remains unclear. Trimming left V 7 bases short and J 0 bases short, with 13 bases between. This CDR3 spans 14 amino acids. Germline CDR1 MNHEY, CDR2 SVGAGI. Written as DNA, the CDR3 is TGTGCCAGCAACGATAACCCGAGCTCCTACGAGCAGTACTTC. This gives the protein CASNDNPSSYEQYF.

CDR3 in amino acids: CASSSQSAHYEQYF. The DNA for the CDR3 is TGTGCCAGCAGTAGCCAGAGCGCCCACTACGAGCAGTACTTC. V gene TRBV6-6 combines with J gene TRBJ2-7; D not resolved. This CDR3 has 14 residues. Germline CDR1 MNHNY, CDR2 SVGAGI (reference sequence). V was clipped by 5 bases and J by 3 bases, with 14 bases between them.

The rearrangement joins TRBV4-1 to TRBJ2-1, with 7 bases lining up with TRBD2. J was trimmed by 7 bases and V by 0 bases; bases with no gene match: 9. This CDR3 has 16 amino acids. Germline assignment: CDR1 MGHRA and CDR2 YSYEKL. The CDR3 DNA reads as TGCGCCAGCAGCCAAGATTCGCTAGCGGTTAGGAATGAGCAGTTCTTC. It codes for CASSQDSLAVRNEQFF.

Only one count was recorded for this clone. The chain recombines TRBV28 with TRBJ2-1; the D gene is possibly TRBD2 (5 bases). The CDR3 runs to 12 residues. The V gene's germline CDR1 is MDHEN and CDR2 SYDVKM. V lost 8 bases to trimming and J lost 1 base, with 6 bases between them. The CDR3 nucleotides read TGTGCCAGCCGGGATTCCTACAATGAGCAGTTCTTC. Translation gives CASRDSYNEQFF.

The rearrangement uses TRBV9 and TRBJ2-1, with 9 bases that match TRBD2. The length of the CDR3 is 14 residues. With V trimmed by 1 base and J by 8 bases, 4 bases remained unmatched. The germline CDR1 and CDR2 sequences are SGDLS and YYNGEE. The CDR3 bases are TGTGCCAGCAGCGTAATAGCGGGAGAAGATGAGCAGTTCTTC. It translates to CASSVIAGEDEQFF.

V usage is TRBV10-3 and J usage is TRBJ1-6; D is uncertain. Looked up from germline, CDR1 is ENHRY and CDR2 is SYGVKD. The CDR3 consists of 13 residues. CDR3 DNA: TGTGCATCCCGGGAGGGAGGAGATTCACCCCTCCACTTT. The encoded protein is CASREGGDSPLHF.

The V and J genes are TRBV28 and TRBJ2-7, with 7 bases identical to TRBD1. Germline V gene data show CDR1 as MDHEN and CDR2 as SYDVKM. The CDR3 is 14 amino acids. V dropped 6 bases and J dropped 1; count of bases not matched to a gene: 6. CDR3 DNA: TGTGCCAGCAGCACAGGGACAGCTTCCTACGAGCAGTACTTC. Translation gives CASSTGTASYEQYF. The complete variable domain, with remaining parts taken from reference TRBV28 and TRBJ2-7, reads DVKVTQSSRYLVKRTGEKVFLECVQDMDHENMFWYRQDPGLGLRLIYFSYDVKMKEKGDIPEGYSVSREKKERFSLILESASTNQTSMYLCASSTGTASYEQYFGPGTRLTVT.

V usage is TRBV27 and J usage is TRBJ2-1; D not resolved. Trimming removed 6 bases from V and 0 bases from J, with 9 bases in between. This CDR3 has 14 amino acids. CDR1 and CDR2 from the germline V gene are MNHEY and SMNVEV (reference sequence). CDR3 region: CASREAGSYNEQFF. CDR3 nucleotide sequence: TGTGCCAGCAGGGAAGCTGGCTCCTACAATGAGCAGTTCTTC.

This chain joins TRBV3-1 (or the pseudogene TRBV3-2) and TRBJ1-3; D call uncertain. V was clipped by 1 base and J by 1 base, with 5 bases between them. This CDR3 is 14 amino acids long. CDR1 is LGHDT and CDR2 is YNNKEL in the germline V gene (reference sequence). The CDR3 region has the DNA TGTGCCAGCAGCCAAGTGGCTTCTGGAAACACCATATATTTT. Protein sequence: CASSQVASGNTIYF.

The V gene is TRBV11-2, the J gene TRBJ1-6; D is uncertain. The CDR3 is 14 residues long. CDR1 is SGHAT and CDR2 is FQNNGV in the germline V gene. V was cut by 1 base and J by 9 bases, with 10 bases left in between. The CDR3 region is CASSLAGNASPLHF. DNA for the CDR3: TGTGCCAGCAGCTTAGCCGGGAATGCTTCACCCCTCCACTTT.

The V call is TRBV7-8, the J call TRBJ1-5; D call uncertain. Germline values: CDR1 SGHVS, CDR2 FQNEAQ. This CDR3 has 15 residues. The V end was cut by 2 bases, the J end by 0 bases, with 8 bases between. This CDR3 is CASSLRVDSNQPQHF. In DNA, the CDR3 is TGTGCCAGCAGCTTACGGGTTGATAGCAATCAGCCCCAGCATTTT.

Concerning this clone itself: The same CDR3 arises from other DNA sequences in this sample as well. V is TRBV18 and J is TRBJ2-2; no clear D gene. The CDR3 spans 13 residues. Trimming cost V 1 base and J 1 base, with 1 base left between them. Germline lookup yields CDR1 KGHSH and CDR2 LQKENI. CDR3 protein: CASSPQNTGELFF. CDR3 in DNA: TGTGCCAGCTCACCACAGAACACCGGGGAGCTGTTTTTT.

V is TRBV5-1 and J is TRBJ1-1; D is possibly TRBD1 (5 bases). The germline V and J ends were trimmed by 0 bases and 2 bases, with 23 bases remaining between them. This CDR3 contains 19 residues. Germline CDR1 and CDR2: SGHRS and YFSETQ. Written as DNA, the CDR3 is TGCGCCAGCAGCTTGGCCCCGTCGGGGACGCAGGGAATAAACACTGAAGCTTTCTTT. Translating gives CASSLAPSGTQGINTEAFF.

This clone was observed once. The rearrangement links TRBV19 to TRBJ1-6, with D possibly TRBD1 on 6 matching bases. V shed 3 bases and J shed 9 bases, with 15 bases lying between them. Per the germline V gene, CDR1 is LNHDA and CDR2 is SQIVND (reference sequence). This CDR3 is built from 15 residues. CDR3 amino acids: CASSIIGGRVSPLHF. CDR3 sequence (DNA): TGTGCCAGTAGTATTATCGGGGGGCGCGTTTCACCCCTCCACTTT.

The genes are TRBV28 and TRBJ2-7; D remains unclear. The germline V gene encodes CDR1 MDHEN and CDR2 SYDVKM. Trimming left V 1 base short and J 4 bases short, with 11 bases between. This CDR3 is 14 amino acids long. Here the CDR3 DNA reads TGTGCCAGCAGTTTATTAATCCCGGAGTACGAGCAGTACTTC. The encoded protein is CASSLLIPEYEQYF. Full variable domain (rest looked up from reference TRBV28 and TRBJ2-7): DVKVTQSSRYLVKRTGEKVFLECVQDMDHENMFWYRQDPGLGLRLIYFSYDVKMKEKGDIPEGYSVSREKKERFSLILESASTNQTSMYLCASSLLIPEYEQYFGPGTRLTVT.